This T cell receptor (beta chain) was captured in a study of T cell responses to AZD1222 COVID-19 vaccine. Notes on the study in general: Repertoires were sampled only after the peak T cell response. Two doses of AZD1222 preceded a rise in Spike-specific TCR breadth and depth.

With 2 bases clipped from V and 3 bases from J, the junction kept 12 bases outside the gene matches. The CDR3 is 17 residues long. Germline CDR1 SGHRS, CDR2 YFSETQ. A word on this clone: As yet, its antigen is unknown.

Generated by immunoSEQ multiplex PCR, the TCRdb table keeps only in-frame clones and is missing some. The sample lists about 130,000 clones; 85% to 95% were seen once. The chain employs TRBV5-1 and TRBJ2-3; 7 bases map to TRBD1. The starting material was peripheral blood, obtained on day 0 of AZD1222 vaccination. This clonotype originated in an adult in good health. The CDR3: CASSFQGVGGITDTQYF. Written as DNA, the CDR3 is TGCGCCAGCAGCTTTCAGGGGGTTGGGGGTATAACAGATACGCAGTATTTT.